These T cell receptor beta chains were read from a single sample in a study of Ad26.COV2.S vaccination and SARS-CoV-2 variants. Profiling relied on immunoSEQ multiplex PCR, and the TCRdb table lists in-frame clones only, not all of them. Of some 390,000 clones in the sample, 70% to 90% were seen once. The source material was peripheral blood, sampled in a trial of Ad26.COV2.S vaccine versus placebo. The receptors shown here come from a person between 18 and 60 years old who received the Ad26.COV2.S COVID-19 vaccine or a placebo. Each CDR3 is given with its conserved first and last residue. Each record gives: V gene, D gene, J gene, clone size, CDR3 DNA, CDR3 protein. A D gene is named only where the DNA matches it firmly. The listing skips clone size in some rows; elsewhere it reads once, few, many or a size class.

>TRBV19|-|TRBJ1-2|-
TGTGCCAGTAGTATAATGGGCTATGGCTACACCTTC
CASSIMGYGYTF
>TRBV18|-|TRBJ1-5|-
TGTGCCAGCTCACCACCGTGGGGAGCCAATCAGCCCCAGCATTTT
CASSPPWGANQPQHF
>TRBV7-8|-|TRBJ1-5|-
TGTGCCAGCAGCCTTTGGGGGGGGTCCCAGCATTTT
CASSLWGGSQHF
>TRBV3-1/TRBV3-2|-|TRBJ1-4|once
TGTGCCAGCAGCCAAGCCGACCCCCTCAGAGTTGAAAAACTGTTTTTT
CASSQADPLRVEKLFF
>TRBV7-6|-|TRBJ1-2|-
TGTGCCAGCAGCCCCTATGAATATGGCTACACCTTC
CASSPYEYGYTF
>TRBV27|-|TRBJ1-1|-
TGTGCCACCGGCCTCCGGGGACACACTGAAGCTTTCTTT
CATGLRGHTEAFF
>TRBV5-1|TRBD1|TRBJ1-4|-
TGCGCCAGCAGCTTAATCTCAGGGGGCAAGGATGAAAAACTGTTTTTT
CASSLISGGKDEKLFF
>TRBV5-6|-|TRBJ2-1|once
TGTGCCAGCAGCTTTGGGGGGTTCTGGAATGAGCAGTTCTTC
CASSFGGFWNEQFF
>TRBV6-2/TRBV6-3|TRBD2|TRBJ2-7|-
TGTGCCAGCAGCCCGACTAGCGGGGAATGGGGCGAGCAGTACTTC
CASSPTSGEWGEQYF
>TRBV18|-|TRBJ1-1|-
TGTGCCAGTTCCGCGGCGGCTAACACTGAAGCTTTCTTT
CASSAAANTEAFF
>TRBV30|-|TRBJ2-7|once
TGTGCCTGGAGTAAAGGGGACGAGCAGTACTTC
CAWSKGDEQYF
>TRBV5-1|-|TRBJ1-1|-
TGCGCCAGCAGCTTGATGGACGACACTGAAGCTTTCTTT
CASSLMDDTEAFF
>TRBV7-9|-|TRBJ2-7|-
TGTGCCAGCAGCTCCTCGACCGAATACGAGCAGTACTTC
CASSSSTEYEQYF
>TRBV2|TRBD1|TRBJ1-1|-
TGTGCCAGCAGGCTGACAGGGGTGAACACTGAAGCTTTCTTT
CASRLTGVNTEAFF
>TRBV13|TRBD1|TRBJ1-1|-
TGTGCCAGCAGCCTTACAGGGGTCTCGGGTGAAGCTTTCTTT
CASSLTGVSGEAFF
>TRBV5-1|-|TRBJ1-1|-
TGCGCCAGCAGCTCAGGACCGGCGAACGGGGTCCCTTTCTTT
CASSSGPANGVPFF
>TRBV12-2|-|TRBJ1-2|-
TGTGCAAGTCGCTTAGCGGGGGAGAGTAACTATGGCTACACCTTC
CASRLAGESNYGYTF
>TRBV5-4|-|TRBJ2-5|-
TGTGCCAGCAGCCCTACAGGTTCGGGTGAGACCCAGTACTTC
CASSPTGSGETQYF
>TRBV11-2|-|TRBJ1-4|-
TGTGCCAGCAGTGAGGGGGAGGCAGGCCGATCTAATGAAAAACTGTTTTTT
CASSEGEAGRSNEKLFF
>TRBV6-1|-|TRBJ1-4|-
TGTGCCAGCAGTGACAGTAGCCGCACAACTAATGAAAAACTGTTTTTT
CASSDSSRTTNEKLFF
>TRBV2|TRBD1|TRBJ2-7|-
TGTGCCAGCAGAGACCCCCGGGACAGGGACGAGCAGTACTTC
CASRDPRDRDEQYF
>TRBV6-5|-|TRBJ1-2|-
TGTGCCAGCAGTTATTCGGGGGGCTATGGCTACACCTTC
CASSYSGGYGYTF
>TRBV11-2|-|TRBJ1-5|-
TGTGCCAGCAGCTTAGAGAGGGGCCAGCCCCAGCATTTT
CASSLERGQPQHF
>TRBV7-9|-|TRBJ1-4|-
TGTGCCAGCAGCCTTTCCGCAACTAATGAAAAACTGTTTTTT
CASSLSATNEKLFF
>TRBV6-5|-|TRBJ1-3|once
TGTGCCAGCACCATGGACACCAGCTCTGGAAACACCATATATTTT
CASTMDTSSGNTIYF
>TRBV19|-|TRBJ2-1|-
TGTGCCAGTAGTATAACCTCGACAGGCCAGTTCCATGAGCAGTTCTTC
CASSITSTGQFHEQFF
>TRBV5-1|-|TRBJ2-7|-
TGCGCCAGCAGCTTGGGGCAACTCGACTACGAGCAGTACTTC
CASSLGQLDYEQYF
>TRBV7-9|TRBD1|TRBJ1-2|few
TGTGCCAGCAGCTTAGGGACAGGGGCTTACTATGGCTACACCTTC
CASSLGTGAYYGYTF
>TRBV5-1|-|TRBJ2-3|-
TGCGCCAGCAGCACCCTCGGGGGTCATACGCAGTATTTT
CASSTLGGHTQYF
>TRBV5-1|TRBD1|TRBJ2-3|-
TGCGCCAGCAGCTTGGCCGGAGGGACAGGGGAGGATACGCAGTATTTT
CASSLAGGTGEDTQYF
>TRBV7-2|-|TRBJ1-2|-
TGTGCCAGCAGCCCTAGCGGGCGGGGTGAGAACTATGGCTACACCTTC
CASSPSGRGENYGYTF
>TRBV18|-|TRBJ2-7|-
TGTGCCAGCTCACTAATATCGACAGGGACTATGGTCTACGAGCAGTACTTC
CASSLISTGTMVYEQYF
>TRBV14|-|TRBJ1-2|few
TGTGCCAGCAGCCAGCTCCTGACGGACTATGGCTACACCTTC
CASSQLLTDYGYTF
>TRBV12-5|-|TRBJ1-2|-
TGTGCTAGTGGTTTTTTTGGGGACTATGGCTACACCTTC
CASGFFGDYGYTF
>TRBV19|-|TRBJ2-7|-
TGTGCCAGTAGTGCAGGGACGGACTACGAGCAGTACTTC
CASSAGTDYEQYF
>TRBV28|-|TRBJ1-2|-
TGTGCCAGCAGTGACCCTAACTATGGCTACACCTTC
CASSDPNYGYTF
>TRBV3-1/TRBV3-2|-|TRBJ2-6|-
TGTGCCAGCAGCCAAGATCCCTATGGAGGGGCCAACGTCCTGACTTTC
CASSQDPYGGANVLTF
>TRBV10-3|-|TRBJ2-7|-
TGTGCCATCAGTGAGTCGACAAGCTACGAGCAGTACTTC
CAISESTSYEQYF
>TRBV4-3|-|TRBJ1-4|once
TGCGCCAGCAGCCAAGTAGGGGGGCGCGGTGAAAAACTGTTTTTT
CASSQVGGRGEKLFF
>TRBV5-1|-|TRBJ1-5|-
TGCGCCAGCAGCCCGCTCCCGCAGGGAAGTCAGAATCAGCCCCAGCATTTT
CASSPLPQGSQNQPQHF
>TRBV7-2|-|TRBJ2-1|-
TGTGCCAGCAGCCCGGACATATCCTACAATGAGCAGTTCTTC
CASSPDISYNEQFF
>TRBV27|-|TRBJ1-5|-
TGTGCCAGCTCGAAGGGGACGGGCCTCTTAGGCAATCAGCCCCAGCATTTT
CASSKGTGLLGNQPQHF
>TRBV14|TRBD1|TRBJ1-2|once
TGTGCCAGCAGCCAAGCGGGACAGGGCCGCTATGGCTACACCTTC
CASSQAGQGRYGYTF
>TRBV6-5|TRBD2|TRBJ2-7|-
TGTGCCAGCAGGAGCGGGATCTCCTACGAGCAGTACTTC
CASRSGISYEQYF
>TRBV11-2|-|TRBJ2-3|-
TGTGCCAGCAGCTTGACCTCTTACCGGGATACGCAGTATTTT
CASSLTSYRDTQYF
>TRBV11-2|TRBD1|TRBJ2-2|-
TGTGCCAGCAGCCCACTAGGGGGCAGGGTGAACACCGGGGAGCTGTTTTTT
CASSPLGGRVNTGELFF
>TRBV5-4|-|TRBJ2-7|-
TGTGCCAGCGCCCCGGACGCGGGTGGGGGAGAGCAGTACTTC
CASAPDAGGGEQYF
>TRBV3-1/TRBV3-2|-|TRBJ2-7|-
TGTGCCAGCAGCCAGACAGATTACGAGCAGTACTTC
CASSQTDYEQYF
>TRBV6-5|-|TRBJ1-2|-
TGTGCCAGCAGAGCGCCAGGACAGACCTTCTATGGCTACACCTTC
CASRAPGQTFYGYTF
>TRBV10-3|TRBD1|TRBJ1-5|-
TGTGCCAACAACTACGACAGGGGCAATCAGCCCCAGCATTTT
CANNYDRGNQPQHF
>TRBV5-1|TRBD2|TRBJ2-1|-
TGCGCCAGCAGCTTGGCGGGGGGGCCGCAGTTCTTC
CASSLAGGPQFF
>TRBV5-1|-|TRBJ1-1|-
TGCGCCAGCAGCCCCGGGAGGCCCCTTGACACTGAAGCTTTCTTT
CASSPGRPLDTEAFF
>TRBV2|-|TRBJ1-5|-
TGTGCCAGCAGTGAATATAAGAGGGACAATCAGCCCCAGCATTTT
CASSEYKRDNQPQHF
>TRBV7-2|-|TRBJ2-2|-
TGTGCCAGCAGCTACAACAGGGTCACCGGGGAGCTGTTTTTT
CASSYNRVTGELFF
>TRBV19|-|TRBJ1-1|-
TGTGCCAGTAGTATAGGCACCGTGAACACTGAAGCTTTCTTT
CASSIGTVNTEAFF
>TRBV2|-|TRBJ2-3|medium-sized
TGTGCCAGCAGGGTAATGACAGATACGCAGTATTTT
CASRVMTDTQYF
>TRBV9|-|TRBJ2-3|-
TGTGCCAGCAGCGGCCCGTGGGCCACAGATACGCAGTATTTT
CASSGPWATDTQYF
>TRBV5-1|-|TRBJ2-6|-
TGCGCCAGCAGTAATGCGGGGGCCAACGTCCTGACTTTC
CASSNAGANVLTF
>TRBV5-1|-|TRBJ1-6|-
TGCGCCAGCAGCTTGAACAGAATTAATTCACCCCTCCACTTT
CASSLNRINSPLHF